The next 18 T cell receptor beta chains were all read from a single sample in a study of T cell clonality in common variable immunodeficiency. Generated by immunoSEQ multiplex PCR, the TCRdb table keeps only in-frame clones and is missing some. Singletons are absent from the sample, which has 40,000 to 50,000 clones. Sample: peripheral blood mononuclear cells. The receptors come from a person between 18 and 69 years old in good health.

This clone appeared many times. The observed sequence ends 3 residues before the CDR3 terminus, with the missing tail filled in from the germline J gene. The chain couples TRBV18 to TRBJ2-3; D call uncertain. This CDR3 has 16 residues. The germline V gene encodes CDR1 KGHSH and CDR2 LQKENI. Trimming took 4 bases from V and 0 from J, leaving 14 bases between them. The part of the CDR3 DNA that was read is TGTGCCAGCTCACTTGCACAGTCCTTTAGCACAGATACG. Amino acids: CASSLAQSFSTDT. The CDR3 as a whole reads CASSLAQSFSTDTQYF.

In this sample, this clone turned up many times. Read coverage stops 3 residues before the CDR3 terminus; the germline J gene supplies the remainder. The rearrangement joins TRBV20-1 to TRBJ2-2, with D unresolved. The V and J ends lost 3 bases and 0 bases respectively, with 8 bases between them. CDR3 length equals 14 residues. Germline V CDR1 and CDR2: DFQATT, SNEGSKA (reference sequence). The CDR3 loop is CSASVHPNTGELFF. The covered CDR3 bases are TGCAGTGCTAGTGTACACCCGAACACCGGGGAG.

This clone was seen ten or more times. Coverage ceases 3 residues before the CDR3 finishes, and the germline J gene fills in the end. The chain employs TRBV28 and TRBJ1-4; 8 bases match TRBD1. Germline trimming cut 5 bases from V and 6 bases from J; bases unmatched to any gene: 8. This CDR3 region has 15 residues. Per germline, CDR1 MDHEN and CDR2 SYDVKM. CDR3 sequence reads: CASSAPGGIHEKLFF. CDR3 DNA (partial): TGTGCCAGCAGTGCTCCAGGGGGCATTCATGAAAAA.

This clone was detected many times. The CDR3 end falls 3 residues outside the read, so it is completed with the germline J gene. The rearrangement joins TRBV29-1 to TRBJ1-1; D unclear. The CDR3 is 10 amino acids. The V gene's germline CDR1 is SQVTM and CDR2 ANQGSEA. CDR3 DNA (partial): TGCAGCGTGGCACGGGTCGAA. Encoded protein: CSVARVE. The CDR3 in its entirety is CSVARVEAFF.

This clone was seen ten or more times. The read ends 3 residues before the CDR3 terminus; that terminus is restored from the germline J gene. The chain combines TRBV5-1 with TRBJ2-3, with D perhaps TRBD2 (6 bases). Germline lookup yields CDR1 SGHRS and CDR2 YFSETQ. The CDR3 has 16 residues. Trimming took 0 bases from V and 1 from J, leaving 12 bases between them. CDR3 in amino acids: CASSLAGTRGTDTQYF. The sequenced part of the CDR3 DNA is TGCGCCAGCAGCTTGGCCGGGACTCGGGGCACAGATACG.

This clone was found many times. CDR3 amino acids: CASRVLRVIYF. Partial CDR3 DNA: TGTGCCAGCAGAGTTCTCAGGGTT. This chain uses TRBV28 with TRBJ1-3, with D perhaps matching TRBD1 (5 bases). The read ends 3 residues before the CDR3 terminus; that terminus is restored from the germline J gene. The CDR3 covers 11 residues. Germline CDR1 reads MDHEN; CDR2 reads SYDVKM.

This clone was detected many times. The read terminates 3 residues ahead of where the CDR3 ends, so the germline J gene completes it. This chain links TRBV5-4 with TRBJ2-7; D is ambiguous. V dropped 5 bases and J dropped 3 bases, with 12 bases sitting between them. The CDR3 has 13 amino acids. Germline assignment: CDR1 SGHNT and CDR2 YYREEE (reference sequence). CDR3 DNA, as far as it was read: TGTGCCAGCAGTAGCCAAAACCTCTACGAG. Translation: CASSSQNLYE. The whole CDR3 region reads CASSSQNLYEQYF.

There are many counts of this clone. The CDR3 goes on 3 residues after the read ends, and that part is filled in from the germline J gene. The chain is built from TRBV6-2 or TRBV6-3 and TRBJ2-5; 10 positions agree with TRBD2. The CDR3 has 16 residues. From germline, CDR1 is MNHEY and CDR2 SVGEGT. The junction had 10 bases not matched to a gene; V was cut back by 2 bases and J by 7 bases. This chain's CDR3 is CASSYVVAGGRGTQYF. Partial CDR3 DNA: TGTGCCAGCAGTTACGTAGTAGCGGGAGGCAGGGGGACC.

This clone was counted at least ten times. The read is 3 residues too short to cover the CDR3 end, so that end is filled in from the germline J gene. This chain connects TRBV5-1 to TRBJ2-3; 8 nucleotides match TRBD2. The ends lost 1 base at V and 2 bases at J; junction bases unmatched: 12. The CDR3 has 18 residues. Germline lookup yields CDR1 SGHRS and CDR2 YFSETQ. CDR3 sequence reads: CASSLRRGGQLPTDTQYF. The CDR3 DNA, read in part, is TGCGCCAGCAGCTTGCGCCGGGGGGGCCAGTTGCCCACAGATACG.

This clone showed up many times. Coverage ceases 3 residues before the CDR3 finishes, and the germline J gene fills in the end. The chain carries TRBV19 and TRBJ1-1; D unresolved. Germline assignment: CDR1 LNHDA and CDR2 SQIVND (reference sequence). V dropped 3 bases and J dropped 1 base, with 6 bases sitting between them. CDR3 length: 13 amino acids. CDR3 in amino acids: CASSMKGNTEAFF. CDR3 bases read: TGTGCCAGTAGTATGAAGGGGAACACTGAA. Full variable domain (rest looked up from reference TRBV19 and TRBJ1-1): DGGITQSPKYLFRKEGQNVTLSCEQNLNHDAMYWYRQDPGQGLRLIYYSQIVNDFQKGDIAEGYSVSREKKESFPLTVTSAQKNPTAFYLCASSMKGNTEAFFGQGTRLTVV.

This clone showed up many times. Sequencing ends 3 residues short of the CDR3 end; the germline J gene provides the rest. The chain has TRBV7-6 and TRBJ2-7, with a tentative D call TRBD2 (5 bases). The V end was cut by 1 base, the J end by 5 bases, with 18 bases between. This CDR3 contains 16 residues. Germline V gene sequence: CDR1 SGHVS, CDR2 FNYEAQ. Here the CDR3 reads CASSLGPRVAFDEQYF. The covered CDR3 bases are TGTGCCAGCAGCTTAGGCCCCCGGGTAGCGTTCGACGAG.

This clone was picked up many times. CDR3 DNA, as far as it was read: TGCGCCAGCAGCCCCATAGGACTAGCGGGGTCGAAAGAGACC. Protein product: CASSPIGLAGSKET. From start to end, the CDR3 is CASSPIGLAGSKETQYF. The chain joins TRBV4-1 to TRBJ2-5, with 12 bases fitting TRBD2. The DNA ends 3 residues before the CDR3 does, and the rest of the CDR3 is filled in from the germline J gene. Per the germline V gene, CDR1 is MGHRA and CDR2 is YSYEKL. V was clipped by 4 bases and J by 3 bases; unmatched bases: 9. CDR3 size: 17 residues.

In the case of this clone: The read ends 3 residues before the CDR3 terminus; that terminus is restored from the germline J gene. V and J are TRBV7-9 and TRBJ2-3; 7 bases fit TRBD2. CDR1 and CDR2 (germline): SEHNR, FQNEAQ (reference sequence). The V segment lost 6 bases and the J segment 3 bases; nucleotides outside the gene matches: 6. The CDR3 spans 14 residues. The chain's CDR3 is CASRPGLDTDTQYF. The CDR3 bases that were read are TGTGCCAGCAGACCAGGACTAGATACAGATACG.

This clone was found many times. The read ends 3 residues before the CDR3 terminus; that terminus is restored from the germline J gene. This sequence joins TRBV11-2 and TRBJ1-2, with a weak D call TRBD1 (6 bases). CDR1 is SGHAT, CDR2 FQNNGV, per germline. The CDR3 has 14 amino acids. Between the trimmed V and J ends, which lost 6 bases and 4 bases, there was a span of 15 bases. The covered CDR3 bases are TGTGCCAGCAGTTTCACGACAGGCCCCTATGGC. Translating it yields CASSFTTGPYG. The whole CDR3 reads CASSFTTGPYGYTF.

This clone was observed at least ten times. The read stops 3 residues short of the end of the CDR3; the missing end is completed from the germline J gene. The chain combines TRBV6-1 with TRBJ2-3, with D possibly matching TRBD1 (5 bases). Germline V lookup: CDR1 MNHNS, CDR2 SASEGT. Between the trimmed V and J ends, which lost 1 base and 0 bases, there was a span of 8 bases. The CDR3 covers 15 residues. CDR3 bases read: TGTGCCAGCAGTGAAGTCGGACATAGCACAGATACG. Translated, it gives CASSEVGHSTDT. The full CDR3 protein reads CASSEVGHSTDTQYF.

This clone appeared many times. The sequence runs out 3 residues before the end of the CDR3; the remainder is reconstructed from the germline J gene. The V and J genes are TRBV5-4 and TRBJ1-2; D is unresolved. The germline V and J ends were trimmed by 0 bases and 5 bases, with 5 bases remaining between them. The CDR3 is 12 amino acids. Germline CDR1 and CDR2: SGHNT and YYREEE (reference sequence). CDR3 protein: CASSLARYGYTF. Incomplete CDR3 DNA: TGTGCCAGCAGCTTGGCTAGATATGGC.

The sample holds many counts of this clone. The CDR3 end falls 3 residues outside the read, so it is completed with the germline J gene. V and J are TRBV20-1 and TRBJ2-7; 8 positions agree with TRBD1. Germline trimming cut 3 bases from V and 2 bases from J; bases unmatched to any gene: 3. The V gene's germline CDR1 is DFQATT and CDR2 SNEGSKA (reference sequence). This CDR3 has 13 amino acids. The CDR3 DNA, read in part, is TGCAGTGCTAGGGGGACAGGTACCTACGAG. Protein sequence: CSARGTGTYE. The entire CDR3 protein is CSARGTGTYEQYF.

This clone has only a few counts. The read ends 3 residues before the CDR3 terminus; that terminus is restored from the germline J gene. The chain couples TRBV19 to TRBJ2-2; 9 nucleotides agree with TRBD2. With 5 bases clipped from V and 1 base from J, the junction kept 5 bases outside the gene matches. Germline assignment: CDR1 LNHDA and CDR2 SQIVND (reference sequence). The length of the CDR3 is 16 residues. CDR3 amino acids: CASSQAGGRNTGELFF. CDR3 DNA, as far as it was read: TGTGCCAGTAGTCAAGCGGGGGGCCGGAACACCGGGGAG.